One and the same sample provided the 26 T cell receptor beta chains below, sequenced in a study of T cell responses to AZD1222 COVID-19 vaccine (TCRdb year 2021). In light of the paper, this sample's time point label describes: baseline before first vaccination. Library method: the immunoSEQ multiplex PCR assay. Drawn from immuneACCESS, this table holds only the in-frame rearrangements with V and J called that TCRdb kept. Clones are partly lost; checked studies trace under half to an unresolved V gene and leave the rest unexplained. The table for this sample lists 120,000 to 150,000 clones; roughly 90% of them were counted only once. The ten largest clones add up to 5% to 6.5% of the sample. This specimen was peripheral blood, taken on day 0 of AZD1222 vaccination. These receptors were taken from an adult in good health.

The chain couples TRBV29-1 to TRBJ1-1; the match to TRBD1 covers 9 bases. Germline CDR1 SQVTM, CDR2 ANQGSEA. The V gene end was trimmed by 7 bases and the J gene end by 5 bases; junction bases not matched to a gene: 8. This CDR3 is 13 amino acids long. CDR3 region: CSASDRGVTEAFF. The CDR3 bases are TGCAGCGCCTCGGACAGGGGAGTTACTGAAGCTTTCTTT.

The V gene is TRBV2, the J gene TRBJ2-5, with 7 bases that match TRBD2. CDR1 and CDR2 (germline): SNHLY, FYNNEI. V lost 8 bases and J lost 2; bases outside the gene matches: 11. The CDR3 totals 15 residues. The CDR3 is CASGEELALQETQYF. Written as DNA, the CDR3 is TGTGCCAGCGGCGAAGAACTAGCGCTTCAAGAGACCCAGTACTTC. The full variable domain, rest sourced from reference TRBV2 and TRBJ2-5, is EPEVTQTPSHQVTQMGQEVILRCVPISNHLYFYWYRQILGQKVEFLVSFYNNEISEKSEIFDDQFSVERPDGSNFTLKIRSTKLEDSAMYFCASGEELALQETQYFGPGTRLLVL.

This sequence joins TRBV3-1 (or the pseudogene TRBV3-2) and TRBJ1-3; perhaps TRBD1 as D (6 bases). Deletions cut 4 bases from V and 4 bases from J, with 17 bases between. Looked up from germline, CDR1 is LGHDT and CDR2 is YNNKEL (reference sequence). CDR3 length: 16 amino acids. The CDR3 nucleotides read TGTGCCAGCAGCCGCGTACAGGACAGATCAGGAAACACCATATATTTT. It encodes CASSRVQDRSGNTIYF.

The CDR3 sequence is CASATGTGKNIQYF. CDR3 bases: TGTGCCAGCGCAACCGGGACAGGCAAAAACATTCAGTACTTC. The rearrangement links TRBV27 to TRBJ2-4; 8 positions agree with TRBD1. The CDR3 runs to 14 residues. V shed 8 bases, J shed 3 bases, and the junction held 6 bases outside the gene matches. CDR1 MNHEY and CDR2 SMNVEV come from the germline V gene (reference sequence).

The chain joins TRBV7-3 to TRBJ2-7, with 10 bases matching TRBD2. There are 17 residues in the CDR3. After removal of 4 bases from V and 3 bases from J, the junction contained 12 bases not matched to a gene. Germline V gene lookup returns CDR1 SGHTA and CDR2 FQGTGA. Here the CDR3 DNA reads TGTGCCAGCAGCTCCCTCCCTTTAGCGGGAGGTCTCTACGAGCAGTACTTC. Its translation: CASSSLPLAGGLYEQYF.

This clone was observed a single time. The rearrangement links TRBV9 to TRBJ2-2, with TRBD1 matching 10 bases. Germline CDR1 SGDLS, CDR2 YYNGEE. This CDR3 has 15 residues. V shed 3 bases, J shed 6 bases, and the junction held 5 bases outside the gene matches. CDR3 sequence (DNA): TGTGCCAGCAGCGCTCGGGACAGGGGATCCGGGGAGCTGTTTTTT. This encodes CASSARDRGSGELFF.

The V and J genes are TRBV4-3 and TRBJ2-1; maybe TRBD2 (5 bases). Trimming shortened V by 1 base and J by 7 bases, and 11 bases separated the two germline ends. The CDR3 is 14 residues long. Per germline, CDR1 LGHNA and CDR2 YSLEER. Here the CDR3 reads CASSQVGGWNEQFF. The CDR3 DNA reads TGCGCCAGCAGCCAAGTCGGCGGGTGGAATGAGCAGTTCTTC.

This chain joins TRBV6-4 and TRBJ1-2, with D perhaps matching TRBD1 (5 bases). The germline V gene encodes CDR1 MRHNA and CDR2 SNTAGT. V gave up 5 bases and J gave up 3 bases, with 13 bases separating them. There are 14 residues in the CDR3. CDR3 region: CASSRYRFHYGYTF. The CDR3 bases are TGTGCCAGCAGTAGATACAGGTTTCACTATGGCTACACCTTC.

This clone has a handful of counts. The chain combines TRBV2 with TRBJ2-7; no definite D call. The germline gives CDR1 SNHLY, CDR2 FYNNEI. V shed 6 bases and J shed 0 bases, with 3 bases lying between them. The CDR3 is 11 residues long. CDR3 in amino acids: CASSLSYEQYF. The CDR3 DNA sequence: TGTGCCAGCAGCCTCTCCTACGAGCAGTACTTC.

The rearrangement links TRBV4-1 to TRBJ1-2; possible D gene TRBD1, 6 bases. From germline, CDR1 is MGHRA and CDR2 YSYEKL. V lost 0 bases, J lost 0 bases, and 17 bases lay in between. The CDR3 extends over 18 amino acids. The CDR3 DNA reads TGCGCCAGCAGCCAAGATCTCAGGGGTTACAGTTCTAACTATGGCTACACCTTC. It is translated as CASSQDLRGYSSNYGYTF.

This chain connects TRBV9 to TRBJ1-6, with TRBD1 matching 9 bases. This CDR3 contains 18 residues. The trim removed 2 bases at V and 7 bases at J, leaving 13 bases unmatched. Germline V CDR1 and CDR2: SGDLS, YYNGEE. The CDR3, as DNA: TGTGCCAGCAGCGTGGGTACAGGGGGCCTCATGATGAATTCACCCCTCCACTTT. Residues: CASSVGTGGLMMNSPLHF. Together with reference TRBV9 and TRBJ1-6, the CDR3 gives the full variable domain: DSGVTQTPKHLITATGQRVTLRCSPRSGDLSVYWYQQSLDQGLQFLIQYYNGEERAKGNILERFSAQQFPDLHSELNLSSLELGDSALYFCASSVGTGGLMMNSPLHFGNGTRLTVT.

The J gene is TRBJ1-2, the V gene TRBV9; D might be TRBD1 (5 bases). The V end was cut by 1 base, the J end by 2 bases, with 15 bases between. Germline-derived CDR1 and CDR2 are SGDLS and YYNGEE. The CDR3 spans 16 residues. The CDR3 reads CASSVSGTAVNYGYTF. CDR3 DNA: TGTGCCAGCAGCGTATCCGGGACCGCGGTAAACTATGGCTACACCTTC.

The gene calls are TRBV2 and TRBJ1-1; possibly TRBD1 for D (5 bases). This CDR3 contains 13 residues. V was trimmed by 3 bases and J by 8 bases, leaving 13 bases between them. Germline CDR1 SNHLY, CDR2 FYNNEI. The CDR3 is CASSEGVGREAFF. In nucleotides, the CDR3 is TGTGCCAGCAGTGAGGGGGTTGGGCGGGAAGCTTTCTTT. The whole variable domain, filled in from reference TRBV2 and TRBJ1-1, reads EPEVTQTPSHQVTQMGQEVILRCVPISNHLYFYWYRQILGQKVEFLVSFYNNEISEKSEIFDDQFSVERPDGSNFTLKIRSTKLEDSAMYFCASSEGVGREAFFGQGTRLTVV.

The V gene is TRBV9, the J gene TRBJ1-6, with D maybe TRBD1 (5 bases). The CDR3 length is 16 residues. The germline V and J ends were trimmed by 5 bases and 1 base, with 13 bases remaining between them. Germline V gene sequence: CDR1 SGDLS, CDR2 YYNGEE. CDR3 amino acids: CASSRDSLSYNSPLHF. The CDR3 region has the DNA TGTGCCAGCAGTAGAGACAGCCTTTCCTATAATTCACCCCTCCACTTT.

The CDR3 sequence is CASSLVGRGTDTQYF. CDR3 DNA: TGTGCCAGCAGCTTAGTCGGGAGAGGCACAGATACGCAGTATTTT. This chain links TRBV7-9 with TRBJ2-3, with D perhaps matching TRBD2 (6 bases). The CDR3 covers 15 residues. From germline, CDR1 is SEHNR and CDR2 FQNEAQ (reference sequence). The ends were cut back, 1 base at V and 1 base at J, with 9 bases in the middle.

The chain couples TRBV4-2 to TRBJ2-7; D gene uncertain. This CDR3 has 13 residues. CDR1 is LGHNA and CDR2 is YNFKEQ in the germline V gene. V shed 0 bases and J shed 2 bases, with 5 bases lying between them. The chain's CDR3 is CASSQERTYEQYF. CDR3 nucleotide sequence: TGTGCCAGCAGCCAAGAAAGGACCTACGAGCAGTACTTC.

The chain uses TRBV10-3 and TRBJ2-3, with 13 bases identical to TRBD2. The CDR3 is 17 amino acids. Losses at the gene ends were 5 bases for V and 0 bases for J; bases not matched to a gene: 5. Germline V gives CDR1 ENHRY, CDR2 SYGVKD. The CDR3 protein is CAISPGLAGASTDTQYF. CDR3 DNA sequence: TGTGCCATCAGTCCTGGACTAGCGGGGGCTAGCACAGATACGCAGTATTTT.

The chain carries TRBV24-1 and TRBJ1-2; TRBD1 might be the D (6 bases). V was cut by 9 bases and J by 5 bases, with 12 bases left in between. Germline CDR1 is KGHDR and CDR2 is SFDVKD. There are 12 residues in the CDR3. The CDR3: CATQDRPYGYTF. The CDR3 bases are TGTGCCACCCAAGACAGGCCATATGGCTACACCTTC.

The genes are TRBV28 and TRBJ1-4; 7 nucleotides agree with TRBD1. Trimming removed 5 bases from V and 8 bases from J; junction bases left unmatched: 8. The germline gives CDR1 MDHEN, CDR2 SYDVKM. The CDR3 totals 14 residues. CDR3 sequence (DNA): TGTGCCAGCAGTCTGGGACAGCAGAGGGAAAAACTGTTTTTT. This gives the protein CASSLGQQREKLFF.

CDR3: CASTTTDTTEAFF. The CDR3, as DNA: TGTGCCAGCACCACTACCGATACCACTGAAGCTTTCTTT. The rearrangement joins TRBV11-3 to TRBJ1-1; D call uncertain. The CDR3 sequence is 13 residues long. V lost 7 bases and J 4 bases, leaving 13 bases between the germline ends. Germline V CDR1 and CDR2: SGHNT, YENEEA.

This chain uses TRBV5-4 with TRBJ1-6, with unresolved D. Germline V gene data show CDR1 as SGHNT and CDR2 as YYREEE (reference sequence). The CDR3 contains 13 residues. V was clipped by 0 bases and J by 7 bases, with 5 bases between them. The CDR3 here is CASSLEPNSPLHF. DNA for the CDR3: TGTGCCAGCAGCTTGGAACCGAATTCACCCCTCCACTTT.

The rearrangement links TRBV6-2 or TRBV6-3 to TRBJ1-5, with D tentatively TRBD1 (6 bases). V was cut by 3 bases and J by 3 bases, with 12 bases left in between. The germline V gene encodes CDR1 MNHEY and CDR2 SVGEGT. CDR3 length: 15 residues. DNA of the CDR3: TGTGCCAGCAGTTATATCTGGGGGCCCAATCAGCCCCAGCATTTT. This sequence encodes CASSYIWGPNQPQHF.

The gene calls are TRBV18 and TRBJ2-3; 7 bases line up with TRBD1. The CDR3 spans 14 residues. Losses at the gene ends were 3 bases for V and 0 bases for J; bases not matched to a gene: 0. Germline V gene lookup returns CDR1 KGHSH and CDR2 LQKENI. The CDR3 protein is CASSPTGSTDTQYF. The CDR3 region has the DNA TGTGCCAGCTCACCGACAGGGAGCACAGATACGCAGTATTTT.

The CDR3 DNA sequence: TGCGCCAGCAGCCAGTCCCCTGTAGGGACAGCATCCTACGAGCAGTACTTC. It is translated as CASSQSPVGTASYEQYF. The chain couples TRBV4-3 to TRBJ2-7; 7 nucleotides align to TRBD1. With V trimmed by 3 bases and J by 1 base, 12 bases remained unmatched. The CDR3 contains 17 residues. The germline V gene encodes CDR1 LGHNA and CDR2 YSLEER.

This clone was observed a few times. The rearrangement joins TRBV19 to TRBJ1-1; possibly TRBD1 for D (5 bases). Germline CDR1 reads LNHDA; CDR2 reads SQIVND (reference sequence). The CDR3 is made up of 14 amino acids. Trimming removed 5 bases from V and 4 bases from J, with 14 bases in between. Here the CDR3 reads CASSSQGGVTEAFF. The CDR3 coding sequence is TGTGCCAGTAGTTCCCAGGGCGGGGTCACTGAAGCTTTCTTT. Supplemented by reference TRBV19 and TRBJ1-1, the full variable domain reads DGGITQSPKYLFRKEGQNVTLSCEQNLNHDAMYWYRQDPGQGLRLIYYSQIVNDFQKGDIAEGYSVSREKKESFPLTVTSAQKNPTAFYLCASSSQGGVTEAFFGQGTRLTVV.

The chain couples TRBV7-8 to TRBJ1-6; no reliable D call. Germline V gives CDR1 SGHVS, CDR2 FQNEAQ. This CDR3 is 13 amino acids long. Trimming cost V 4 bases and J 6 bases, with 7 bases left between them. The DNA for the CDR3 is TGTGCCAGCAGCTCCTCCCCTAATTCACCCCTCCACTTT. Residues: CASSSSPNSPLHF. Full variable domain (rest looked up from reference TRBV7-8 and TRBJ1-6): GAGVSQSPRYKVAKRGQDVALRCDPISGHVSLFWYQQALGQGPEFLTYFQNEAQLDKSGLPSDRFFAERPEGSVSTLKIQRTQQEDSAVYLCASSSSPNSPLHFGNGTRLTVT.